Listed below are T cell receptor beta chains from one sample, sequenced in a study of blood T cell repertoires in COVID-19. TCRdb's table, derived via immunoSEQ multiplex PCR, lists solely in-frame clones and lacks some. The sample has about 200,000 clones, 80% to 90% seen once. Sequenced material: peripheral blood. These receptors all come from a woman aged 50 to 65 with acute or convalescent COVID-19. The CDR3 runs from the conserved cysteine through the conserved F or W. A D gene is named only where the DNA matches it firmly. The size field is filled for only some rows; it gives once, few, many or a size class.

v_gene: TRBV19
len: 16
abundance: once
d_gene: .
j_gene: TRBJ1-4
CDR3aa: CASSTLTGTDNEKLFF
CDR3nt: TGTGCCAGTAGTACCCTAACAGGTACCGATAATGAAAAACTGTTTTTT

v_gene: TRBV19
len: 15
abundance: .
d_gene: TRBD2
j_gene: TRBJ2-7
CDR3aa: CASSNGRAHSYEQYF
CDR3nt: TGTGCCAGTAGTAACGGGAGGGCCCATTCCTACGAGCAGTACTTC

v_gene: TRBV5-6
len: 13
abundance: many
d_gene: .
j_gene: TRBJ1-2
CDR3aa: CASSQTGGYGYTF
CDR3nt: TGTGCCAGCAGCCAGACGGGGGGATATGGCTACACCTTC

v_gene: TRBV24-1
len: 15
abundance: .
d_gene: TRBD2
j_gene: TRBJ2-1
CDR3aa: CATSDSGGGSNEQFF
CDR3nt: TGTGCCACCAGTGATTCGGGGGGAGGGTCCAATGAGCAGTTCTTC

v_gene: TRBV6-4
len: 17
abundance: .
d_gene: TRBD1
j_gene: TRBJ2-2
CDR3aa: CASSLTPRTGRTGELFF
CDR3nt: TGTGCCAGCAGCCTGACACCCCGGACAGGACGAACCGGGGAGCTGTTTTTT

v_gene: TRBV28
len: 15
abundance: .
d_gene: .
j_gene: TRBJ2-1
CDR3aa: CASSLYQRPYNEQFF
CDR3nt: TGTGCCAGCAGTTTATACCAGCGGCCCTACAATGAGCAGTTCTTC

v_gene: TRBV15
len: 17
abundance: .
d_gene: TRBD2
j_gene: TRBJ2-1
CDR3aa: CATSRWAGVGLDNEQFF
CDR3nt: TGTGCCACCAGCAGATGGGCGGGAGTGGGGTTGGACAATGAGCAGTTCTTC

v_gene: TRBV24-1
len: 12
abundance: .
d_gene: .
j_gene: TRBJ2-7
CDR3aa: CATRGSKYEQYF
CDR3nt: TGTGCCACGCGGGGCTCAAAATACGAGCAGTACTTC

v_gene: TRBV29-1
len: 12
abundance: .
d_gene: .
j_gene: TRBJ2-2
CDR3aa: CSAAAGTGELFF
CDR3nt: TGCAGCGCTGCCGCAGGGACCGGGGAGCTGTTTTTT

v_gene: TRBV5-4
len: 15
abundance: .
d_gene: TRBD1
j_gene: TRBJ1-2
CDR3aa: CASRTGQGPYYGYTF
CDR3nt: TGTGCCAGCAGAACGGGACAGGGCCCCTACTATGGCTACACCTTC

v_gene: TRBV29-1
len: 16
abundance: .
d_gene: TRBD2
j_gene: TRBJ2-3
CDR3aa: CSVLGTSGRRTDTQYF
CDR3nt: TGCAGCGTCCTCGGGACTAGCGGGAGGCGCACAGATACGCAGTATTTT

v_gene: TRBV10-2
len: 15
abundance: .
d_gene: TRBD1
j_gene: TRBJ2-2
CDR3aa: CASKMTGGDTGELFF
CDR3nt: TGCGCCAGCAAAATGACAGGGGGAGACACCGGGGAGCTGTTTTTT

v_gene: TRBV7-6
len: 16
abundance: .
d_gene: TRBD2
j_gene: TRBJ2-7
CDR3aa: CASSLGVVAGVSEQYF
CDR3nt: TGTGCCAGCAGCTTAGGAGTAGTAGCGGGAGTGTCCGAGCAGTACTTC

v_gene: TRBV5-4
len: 14
abundance: .
d_gene: .
j_gene: TRBJ2-7
CDR3aa: CASSAQGGHYEQYF
CDR3nt: TGTGCCAGCAGCGCGCAGGGTGGCCACTACGAGCAGTACTTC

v_gene: TRBV21-1
len: 19
abundance: .
d_gene: .
j_gene: TRBJ1-6
CDR3aa: CASSKNSDFPTPLGSPLHF
CDR3nt: TGTGCCAGCAGCAAAAATTCGGACTTTCCGACACCCTTGGGGTCACCCCTCCACTTT

v_gene: TRBV27
len: 12
abundance: .
d_gene: .
j_gene: TRBJ2-2
CDR3aa: CATGDNTGELFF
CDR3nt: TGTGCTACGGGAGATAACACCGGGGAGCTGTTTTTT

v_gene: TRBV18
len: 15
abundance: .
d_gene: TRBD2
j_gene: TRBJ2-1
CDR3aa: CASSPGLAGGREQFF
CDR3nt: TGTGCCAGCTCACCGGGACTAGCGGGAGGGCGTGAGCAGTTCTTC

v_gene: TRBV24-1
len: 15
abundance: .
d_gene: TRBD2
j_gene: TRBJ2-1
CDR3aa: CATSRTGGSYNEQFF
CDR3nt: TGTGCCACCAGCCGCACGGGGGGCTCCTACAATGAGCAGTTCTTC

v_gene: TRBV6-5
len: 15
abundance: .
d_gene: .
j_gene: TRBJ1-4
CDR3aa: CASSPRGGAEEKLFF
CDR3nt: TGTGCCAGCAGCCCCCGGGGGGGGGCGGAAGAAAAACTGTTTTTT

v_gene: TRBV2
len: 14
abundance: .
d_gene: .
j_gene: TRBJ1-1
CDR3aa: CASRGDWGDTEAFF
CDR3nt: TGTGCCAGCAGGGGGGACTGGGGGGACACTGAAGCTTTCTTT

v_gene: TRBV5-1
len: 17
abundance: .
d_gene: TRBD2
j_gene: TRBJ2-2
CDR3aa: CASSFALAGGPKGELFF
CDR3nt: TGCGCCAGCAGCTTTGCACTAGCGGGAGGGCCCAAAGGGGAGCTGTTTTTT

v_gene: TRBV19
len: 16
abundance: .
d_gene: TRBD2
j_gene: TRBJ2-3
CDR3aa: CASLDSGSGITDTQYF
CDR3nt: TGTGCCAGCCTAGACAGCGGGAGTGGGATCACAGATACGCAGTATTTT

v_gene: TRBV11-2
len: 16
abundance: .
d_gene: TRBD2
j_gene: TRBJ2-1
CDR3aa: CASSPYPAGAGNEQFF
CDR3nt: TGTGCCAGCAGTCCCTACCCAGCGGGAGCGGGGAATGAGCAGTTCTTC

v_gene: TRBV28
len: 14
abundance: .
d_gene: TRBD1
j_gene: TRBJ2-5
CDR3aa: CASSFRGRGETQYF
CDR3nt: TGTGCCAGCAGTTTTAGGGGGCGCGGAGAGACCCAGTACTTC

v_gene: TRBV28
len: 17
abundance: .
d_gene: TRBD2
j_gene: TRBJ2-1
CDR3aa: CASSFSLSGTSNNEQFF
CDR3nt: TGTGCCAGCAGTTTCTCCCTCTCCGGGACTAGTAACAATGAGCAGTTCTTC

v_gene: TRBV27
len: 14
abundance: .
d_gene: .
j_gene: TRBJ2-4
CDR3aa: CASSLSGAKNIQYF
CDR3nt: TGTGCCAGCAGTCTCTCGGGGGCCAAAAACATTCAGTACTTC

v_gene: TRBV11-2
len: 16
abundance: .
d_gene: TRBD2
j_gene: TRBJ2-1
CDR3aa: CASSSAGGGVGHEQFF
CDR3nt: TGTGCCAGCAGCTCGGCGGGGGGTGGCGTTGGTCATGAGCAGTTCTTC

v_gene: TRBV7-2
len: 16
abundance: .
d_gene: .
j_gene: TRBJ2-7
CDR3aa: CASSSQVGSGAYEQYF
CDR3nt: TGTGCCAGCAGCTCCCAAGTAGGTAGCGGCGCCTACGAGCAGTACTTC

v_gene: TRBV27
len: 13
abundance: once
d_gene: TRBD1
j_gene: TRBJ1-5
CDR3aa: CASSWTGNQPQHF
CDR3nt: TGTGCCAGCAGTTGGACAGGGAATCAGCCCCAGCATTTT

v_gene: TRBV5-4
len: 17
abundance: .
d_gene: .
j_gene: TRBJ2-2
CDR3aa: CASSSAGQRSHTGELFF
CDR3nt: TGTGCCAGCAGCTCGGCCGGACAGAGAAGTCACACCGGGGAGCTGTTTTTT

v_gene: TRBV6-5
len: 13
abundance: .
d_gene: .
j_gene: TRBJ1-5
CDR3aa: CASRGRVDQPQHF
CDR3nt: TGTGCCAGCAGGGGGCGTGTTGATCAGCCCCAGCATTTT

v_gene: TRBV5-5
len: 15
abundance: .
d_gene: TRBD1
j_gene: TRBJ1-5
CDR3aa: CASSSRGLGNQPQHF
CDR3nt: TGTGCCAGCAGCTCCAGGGGGCTGGGGAATCAGCCCCAGCATTTT

v_gene: TRBV14
len: 16
abundance: .
d_gene: .
j_gene: TRBJ2-2
CDR3aa: CASSQEGRGDTGELFF
CDR3nt: TGTGCCAGCAGCCAAGAGGGGAGAGGAGACACCGGGGAGCTGTTTTTT

v_gene: TRBV4-2
len: 15
abundance: .
d_gene: TRBD1
j_gene: TRBJ1-3
CDR3aa: CASSQGTGPGNTIYF
CDR3nt: TGTGCCAGCAGCCAAGGGACAGGTCCTGGAAACACCATATATTTT

v_gene: TRBV4-1
len: 15
abundance: .
d_gene: .
j_gene: TRBJ2-3
CDR3aa: CASSQGGRDTDTQYF
CDR3nt: TGCGCCAGCAGCCAAGGAGGGCGAGACACAGATACGCAGTATTTT

v_gene: TRBV14
len: 11
abundance: .
d_gene: .
j_gene: TRBJ2-3
CDR3aa: CASSHQDTQYF
CDR3nt: TGTGCCAGCAGCCACCAAGATACGCAGTATTTT

v_gene: TRBV15
len: 15
abundance: .
d_gene: TRBD2
j_gene: TRBJ2-1
CDR3aa: CATSTRAGSYNEQFF
CDR3nt: TGTGCCACCAGCACTCGAGCGGGGTCATACAATGAGCAGTTCTTC

v_gene: TRBV11-2
len: 13
abundance: .
d_gene: .
j_gene: TRBJ2-5
CDR3aa: CASSSEAPETQYF
CDR3nt: TGTGCCAGCAGTTCGGAGGCCCCAGAGACCCAGTACTTC

v_gene: TRBV5-1
len: 17
abundance: once
d_gene: TRBD1
j_gene: TRBJ1-3
CDR3aa: CASSLGPSGQGPVTIYF
CDR3nt: TGCGCCAGCAGCTTGGGCCCCTCGGGACAGGGCCCTGTGACCATATATTTT

v_gene: TRBV19
len: 19
abundance: .
d_gene: TRBD1
j_gene: TRBJ1-2
CDR3aa: CASLSYNPAGQGLNYGYTF
CDR3nt: TGTGCCAGCCTTTCCTATAACCCGGCGGGACAGGGACTTAACTATGGCTACACCTTC

v_gene: TRBV3-1/TRBV3-2
len: 15
abundance: .
d_gene: .
j_gene: TRBJ1-1
CDR3aa: CASSQGTTGNTEAFF
CDR3nt: TGTGCCAGCAGCCAAGGAACGACAGGGAACACTGAAGCTTTCTTT